The 25 T cell receptor beta chains below were found in one sample sequenced in a study of blood T cell repertoires in COVID-19. Method: immunoSEQ multiplex PCR; TCRdb's copy keeps in-frame clones and lacks some. Here the sample spans 110,000 or so clones, roughly 76% being singletons. Sequenced sample: peripheral blood. The receptors were gathered from a woman aged 70-85 years with acute or convalescent COVID-19.

The chain is built from TRBV19 and TRBJ1-1; D is possibly TRBD1 (6 bases). Germline V CDR1 and CDR2: LNHDA, SQIVND (reference sequence). CDR3 length equals 12 residues. V gave up 3 bases and J gave up 5 bases, with 7 bases separating them. CDR3 loop: CASSIGQTEAFF. In DNA, the CDR3 is TGTGCCAGTAGTATTGGACAGACTGAAGCTTTCTTT.

This clone turned up a few times. The chain recombines TRBV6-5 with TRBJ1-2; a possible D gene is TRBD1 (5 bases). Germline V gene lookup returns CDR1 MNHEY and CDR2 SVGAGI. The CDR3 spans 15 residues. V dropped 0 bases and J dropped 6 bases, with 14 bases sitting between them. The chain's CDR3 is CASSYSARAVNGYTF. The CDR3 DNA sequence: TGTGCCAGCAGTTACTCTGCCAGGGCGGTGAATGGCTACACCTTC.

The J gene is TRBJ1-3, the V gene TRBV30; a weak D match, TRBD1 (6 bases). Per germline, CDR1 GTSNPN and CDR2 SVGIG (reference sequence). The CDR3 totals 12 residues. The CDR3 bases are TGTGCTCACAGGGTGTCTGGAAACACCATATATTTT. Protein sequence: CAHRVSGNTIYF.

J is TRBJ1-1 and V is TRBV19; 10 bases are a match to TRBD1. Unmatched junction bases numbered 13, after V lost 9 bases and J lost 3 bases. This CDR3 region has 16 residues. Germline V lookup: CDR1 LNHDA, CDR2 SQIVND (reference sequence). In DNA form, the CDR3 reads TGTGCCAGCACCGACAGGGGGCGGGTAGGGGACACTGAAGCTTTCTTT. This encodes CASTDRGRVGDTEAFF.

This clone was recorded a few times. The chain employs TRBV27 and TRBJ2-7, with 7 bases lining up with TRBD2. V shed 5 bases, J shed 4 bases, and the junction held 11 bases outside the gene matches. Germline loops: CDR1 MNHEY, CDR2 SMNVEV (reference sequence). The CDR3 extends over 15 amino acids. CDR3 sequence reads: CASSLRLVAGYEQYF. DNA for the CDR3: TGTGCCAGCAGTCTCAGACTAGTAGCGGGTTACGAGCAGTACTTC.

The chain couples TRBV7-8 to TRBJ1-5; D not resolved. Germline lookup yields CDR1 SGHVS and CDR2 FQNEAQ. V was clipped by 2 bases and J by 2 bases, with 7 bases between them. The CDR3 has 14 residues. The CDR3 nucleotides read TGTGCCAGCAGCTTACTGGGAGGCAATCAGCCCCAGCATTTT. This translates into CASSLLGGNQPQHF. Looking up the rest from reference TRBV7-8 and TRBJ1-5 gives the full variable domain: GAGVSQSPRYKVAKRGQDVALRCDPISGHVSLFWYQQALGQGPEFLTYFQNEAQLDKSGLPSDRFFAERPEGSVSTLKIQRTQQEDSAVYLCASSLLGGNQPQHFGDGTRLSIL.

The chain links TRBV18 to TRBJ1-1; TRBD1 matches at 7 bases. The CDR3 runs to 15 residues. Germline CDR1 is KGHSH and CDR2 is LQKENI. Trimming at V came to 4 bases and at J to 0 bases, leaving 5 bases not matched to a gene. CDR3 residues: CASSRTDRMNTEAFF. CDR3 coding DNA: TGTGCCAGCTCACGAACGGACAGGATGAACACTGAAGCTTTCTTT.

The chain joins TRBV7-9 to TRBJ1-1; TRBD1 might be the D (6 bases). Trimming removed 3 bases at V and 7 bases at J, with 9 bases between. Germline V CDR1 and CDR2: SEHNR, FQNEAQ (reference sequence). The CDR3 totals 12 residues. The CDR3 loop reads CASSLTGLEAFF. In DNA form, the CDR3 reads TGTGCCAGCAGCTTGACAGGACTTGAAGCTTTCTTT.

V gene TRBV4-1 combines with J gene TRBJ2-5; tentative D call: TRBD1 (5 bases). The CDR3 runs 16 residues. Germline assignment: CDR1 MGHRA and CDR2 YSYEKL. V shed 1 base and J shed 3 bases, with 15 bases lying between them. CDR3 region: CASSQGSTAVKETQYF. The CDR3 DNA reads as TGCGCCAGCAGCCAAGGATCGACAGCTGTAAAAGAGACCCAGTACTTC.

This chain links TRBV4-3 with TRBJ2-7; TRBD1 matches at 8 bases. From germline, CDR1 is LGHNA and CDR2 YSLEER. This CDR3 is 16 amino acids long. V shed 1 base, J shed 2 bases, and the junction held 7 bases outside the gene matches. This CDR3 is CASSQGYRGVAYEQYF. CDR3 nucleotides: TGCGCCAGCAGCCAAGGTTACAGGGGGGTAGCCTACGAGCAGTACTTC.

The chain couples TRBV10-3 to TRBJ2-6; TRBD1 matches 7 bases. Germline CDR1 and CDR2: ENHRY and SYGVKD. J gave up 3 bases and V 5 bases, and 7 bases lay outside the gene matches. This CDR3 spans 16 amino acids. The CDR3 protein is CAISTRGGLGANVLTF. The CDR3 DNA reads TGTGCCATCAGTACTCGAGGGGGCCTTGGGGCCAACGTCCTGACTTTC.

The V call is TRBV7-9, the J call TRBJ2-3; 7 bases match TRBD1. Unmatched junction bases numbered 5, after V lost 3 bases and J lost 2 bases. CDR3 size: 15 residues. Germline assignment: CDR1 SEHNR and CDR2 FQNEAQ (reference sequence). The CDR3 here is CASSLGDSPTDTQYF. For the CDR3, the DNA is TGTGCCAGCAGCTTGGGGGACAGTCCCACAGATACGCAGTATTTT.

This clone came up a few times. The CDR3 sequence: CASSVGPDRVEAFF. Written as DNA, the CDR3 is TGTGCCAGCAGCGTAGGGCCCGACAGGGTCGAAGCTTTCTTT. The J gene is TRBJ1-1, the V gene TRBV9, with TRBD1 matching 7 bases. The CDR3 runs to 14 residues. Germline CDR1 SGDLS, CDR2 YYNGEE. J was trimmed by 8 bases and V by 0 bases; bases with no gene match: 7. The complete variable domain, with remaining parts taken from reference TRBV9 and TRBJ1-1, reads DSGVTQTPKHLITATGQRVTLRCSPRSGDLSVYWYQQSLDQGLQFLIQYYNGEERAKGNILERFSAQQFPDLHSELNLSSLELGDSALYFCASSVGPDRVEAFFGQGTRLTVV.

This clone was observed once. The chain links TRBV4-1 to TRBJ2-7; D is unresolved. The germline V gene has CDR1 MGHRA and CDR2 YSYEKL. Trimming left V 3 bases short and J 0 bases short, with 15 bases between. The CDR3 has 16 residues. The CDR3 sequence is CASSQSPGMSSYEQYF. The CDR3 coding sequence is TGCGCCAGCAGCCAGAGTCCGGGTATGAGCTCCTACGAGCAGTACTTC.

The chain employs TRBV7-8 and TRBJ1-1; D perhaps matches TRBD1 (6 bases). This CDR3 has 15 residues. CDR1 is SGHVS and CDR2 is FQNEAQ in the germline V gene. Between the trimmed V and J ends, which lost 5 bases and 1 base, there was a span of 14 bases. The CDR3 region is CASSTPGHKNTEAFF. CDR3 DNA sequence: TGTGCCAGCAGCACCCCGGGACATAAGAACACTGAAGCTTTCTTT.

V gene TRBV2 combines with J gene TRBJ1-2; TRBD1 is a possible D gene (5 bases). Trimming stripped 2 bases from V and 8 bases from J, with 15 bases between. The CDR3 covers 14 residues. The germline CDR1 and CDR2 sequences are SNHLY and FYNNEI. Here the CDR3 DNA reads TGTGCCAGCAGTGAATGGGAGGGGATACGGGGCTACACCTTC. Protein: CASSEWEGIRGYTF.

The chain recombines TRBV19 with TRBJ2-3; 9 bases line up with TRBD1. This CDR3 has 14 amino acids. From germline, CDR1 is LNHDA and CDR2 SQIVND (reference sequence). Germline trimming cut 5 bases from V and 4 bases from J; bases unmatched to any gene: 4. The CDR3 nucleotides are TGTGCCAGTAGTCCACAGGGGGCGGCAGATACGCAGTATTTT. Protein sequence: CASSPQGAADTQYF.

This chain connects TRBV7-2 to TRBJ1-2; 9 bases map to TRBD1. The length of the CDR3 is 14 residues. Germline lookup yields CDR1 SGHTA and CDR2 FQGNSA. V dropped 5 bases and J dropped 4; count of bases not matched to a gene: 5. The CDR3 sequence is CASSPVQGAYGYTF. The CDR3 bases are TGTGCCAGCAGCCCGGTACAGGGGGCCTATGGCTACACCTTC.

The CDR3 DNA reads TGTGCCAGCAGTTTTCAGATGGGCAATCAGCCCCAGCATTTT. Its translation: CASSFQMGNQPQHF. The chain employs TRBV28 and TRBJ1-5; D unclear. The germline gives CDR1 MDHEN, CDR2 SYDVKM. This CDR3 comprises 14 residues. V was pared by 3 bases and J by 2 bases, with 8 bases between.

The chain couples TRBV18 to TRBJ2-1, with 8 bases that match TRBD1. The CDR3 covers 17 residues. Germline CDR1 is KGHSH and CDR2 is LQKENI. V lost 0 bases, J lost 7 bases, and 11 bases stayed unmatched. The CDR3 DNA reads as TGTGCCAGCTCACCACCGGTAGGACAGGGTCCAAGAAATGAGCAGTTCTTC. Amino acid sequence: CASSPPVGQGPRNEQFF.

The chain carries TRBV4-3 and TRBJ2-7, with TRBD2 matching 9 bases. CDR1 LGHNA and CDR2 YSLEER come from the germline V gene. The CDR3 has 16 amino acids. V lost 1 base, J lost 1 base, and 5 bases stayed unmatched. The CDR3 sequence is CASSQGAREGSYEQYF. The CDR3 coding sequence is TGCGCCAGCAGCCAAGGCGCGCGGGAGGGATCCTACGAGCAGTACTTC.

The rearrangement links TRBV5-6 to TRBJ2-1; D is possibly TRBD2 (5 bases). The CDR3 spans 15 residues. The V gene lost 2 bases and the J gene lost 5 bases, with 14 bases spanning the gap. Germline V gene data show CDR1 as SGHDT and CDR2 as YYEEEE. The CDR3 loop is CASSLLGSGNNEQFF. In DNA form, the CDR3 reads TGTGCCAGCAGCTTATTAGGGAGTGGGAACAATGAGCAGTTCTTC.

The J gene is TRBJ2-3, the V gene TRBV4-3, with D possibly TRBD1 on 5 matching bases. Germline V gene lookup returns CDR1 LGHNA and CDR2 YSLEER. V was clipped by 0 bases and J by 5 bases, with 15 bases between them. The CDR3 contains 16 residues. CDR3 protein: CASSQDRWQGIDTQYF. The CDR3 nucleotides are TGCGCCAGCAGCCAAGATAGGTGGCAGGGAATAGATACGCAGTATTTT.

The chain uses TRBV29-1 and TRBJ2-5; D may be TRBD2 (6 bases). The V end lost 6 bases, the J end lost 0 bases, and 8 bases lay between the germline ends. The CDR3 spans 12 residues. CDR1 and CDR2 from the germline V gene are SQVTM and ANQGSEA. The CDR3 is CSVGGDQETQYF. DNA of the CDR3: TGCAGCGTGGGGGGAGACCAAGAGACCCAGTACTTC.

This sequence joins TRBV27 and TRBJ1-5; 9 nucleotides match TRBD1. This CDR3 region has 20 residues. Losses at the gene ends were 4 bases for V and 0 bases for J; bases not matched to a gene: 16. CDR1 is MNHEY and CDR2 is SMNVEV in the germline V gene (reference sequence). The CDR3 loop reads CASSSKKDRGGPYSNQPQHF. DNA for the CDR3: TGTGCCAGCAGTTCAAAGAAGGACAGGGGAGGCCCCTATAGCAATCAGCCCCAGCATTTT.